Presented here are 30 T cell receptor beta chains from one specimen sequenced in a study of blood T cell repertoires in COVID-19. Repertoires were generated with immunoSEQ multiplex PCR, while TCRdb's copy carries only in-frame clones and drops some. This table has about 150,000 clones, more than 80% appearing once. Sequenced: peripheral blood. The receptors shown here come from a woman in her sixties with active COVID-19.

V and J are TRBV13 and TRBJ2-7, with 9 nucleotides matching TRBD2. J was trimmed by 0 bases and V by 1 base; bases with no gene match: 4. This CDR3 is built from 16 residues. Per the germline V gene, CDR1 is PRHDT and CDR2 is FYEKMQ (reference sequence). CDR3 nucleotide sequence: TGTGCCAGCAGCTTAGCTTTGCGGGAGGGCTCCTACGAGCAGTACTTC. It codes for CASSLALREGSYEQYF.

This clone has a handful of counts. CDR3 protein: CASSQDYSYTF. CDR3 nucleotide sequence: TGCGCCAGCAGCCAAGATTACAGCTACACCTTC. The V and J genes are TRBV4-3 and TRBJ1-2, with D unclear. Germline CDR1 is LGHNA and CDR2 is YSLEER. The CDR3 runs to 11 residues. Trimming removed 0 bases from V and 9 bases from J, with 5 bases in between.

The V gene is TRBV30, the J gene TRBJ1-6, with a tentative D call TRBD1 (5 bases). The CDR3 has 17 residues. V lost 2 bases, J lost 6 bases, and 20 bases lay in between. The V gene's germline CDR1 is GTSNPN and CDR2 SVGIG (reference sequence). The CDR3 nucleotides read TGTGCCTGGAGTCTTAGGGCCCGTACAGGTCCTAATTCACCCCTCCACTTT. It encodes CAWSLRARTGPNSPLHF.

The V and J genes are TRBV30 and TRBJ2-3; the D gene is possibly TRBD2 (6 bases). V lost 3 bases and J lost 6, with 10 bases in between. This CDR3 is built from 12 residues. Germline values: CDR1 GTSNPN, CDR2 SVGIG (reference sequence). CDR3 sequence reads: CAWSPGRDTQYF. CDR3 DNA sequence: TGTGCCTGGAGCCCGGGGAGGGATACGCAGTATTTT.

The chain joins TRBV19 to TRBJ1-1; 11 bases match TRBD1. The CDR3 runs 14 residues. V shed 9 bases and J 7 bases; nucleotides not matched to a gene: 10. Per germline, CDR1 LNHDA and CDR2 SQIVND (reference sequence). This chain's CDR3 is CASKPDRGLGEAFF. The DNA of the CDR3 is TGTGCCAGCAAACCGGACAGGGGGCTAGGTGAAGCTTTCTTT.

This rearrangement joins TRBV10-3 to TRBJ2-2; D is unclear. The CDR3 runs 12 residues. Germline CDR1 ENHRY, CDR2 SYGVKD. The V and J ends lost 6 bases and 7 bases respectively, with 9 bases between them. Here the CDR3 DNA reads TGTGCCATCAGATCGAGTCTCGGGGAGCTGTTTTTT. Translation: CAIRSSLGELFF.

This chain links TRBV29-1 with TRBJ1-2; D possibly corresponds to TRBD1 (5 bases). This CDR3 region has 11 residues. The V gene lost 5 bases and the J gene lost 7 bases, with 11 bases spanning the gap. CDR1 is SQVTM and CDR2 is ANQGSEA in the germline V gene. The CDR3 region has the DNA TGCAGCGTTCAGGGTTTTAGTGGCTACACCTTC. Its protein is CSVQGFSGYTF.

This clone was counted a few times. V usage is TRBV28 and J usage is TRBJ2-1; 9 bases map to TRBD1. CDR3 length equals 15 residues. Germline CDR1 is MDHEN and CDR2 is SYDVKM. Trimming cost V 5 bases and J 4 bases; bases outside gene matches: 6. The CDR3 sequence is CASSRGQGWYNEQFF. The CDR3 nucleotides read TGTGCCAGCAGTCGAGGACAGGGGTGGTACAATGAGCAGTTCTTC.

The count of this clone is one. The V call is TRBV28, the J call TRBJ2-4; TRBD2 is a possible D gene (6 bases). The V end lost 1 base, the J end lost 8 bases, and 18 bases lay between the germline ends. Germline CDR1 and CDR2: MDHEN and SYDVKM. The CDR3 is made up of 16 amino acids. CDR3 sequence (DNA): TGTGCCAGCAGTTTATCCGACTTTACTAGCCAGGACATTCAGTACTTC. Protein product: CASSLSDFTSQDIQYF.

The chain joins TRBV28 to TRBJ1-2; no clear D. Between the trimmed V and J ends, which lost 5 bases and 1 base, there was a span of 5 bases. The V gene's germline CDR1 is MDHEN and CDR2 SYDVKM. The CDR3 consists of 12 residues. The CDR3 DNA follows: TGTGCCAGCAGTGAGAATAACTATGGCTACACCTTC. It yields the protein CASSENNYGYTF.

The chain employs TRBV3-1 (or the pseudogene TRBV3-2) and TRBJ2-7; no clear D. The CDR3 is 13 amino acids. Trimming removed 2 bases at V and 1 base at J, with 6 bases between. Germline V CDR1 and CDR2: LGHDT, YNNKEL (reference sequence). CDR3 residues: CASSQFLSYEQYF. The CDR3 region has the DNA TGTGCCAGCAGCCAATTTCTTTCCTACGAGCAGTACTTC.

This clone was seen only once. The J gene is TRBJ2-7, the V gene TRBV9, with a possible D match to TRBD2 (5 bases). Germline CDR1 reads SGDLS; CDR2 reads YYNGEE. The CDR3 loop spans 14 amino acids. The V end lost 3 bases, the J end lost 2 bases, and 12 bases lay between the germline ends. CDR3 region: CASSGDYTTYEQYF. DNA for the CDR3: TGTGCCAGCAGCGGCGACTACACAACCTACGAGCAGTACTTC.

The gene calls are TRBV10-3 and TRBJ2-5; the match to TRBD2 covers 7 bases. Losses at the gene ends were 8 bases for V and 1 base for J; bases not matched to a gene: 4. CDR1 and CDR2 (germline): ENHRY, SYGVKD. The CDR3 contains 13 residues. This chain's CDR3 is CAIGSSGQETQYF. Here the CDR3 DNA reads TGTGCCATCGGGTCTAGCGGCCAAGAGACCCAGTACTTC.

J is TRBJ1-2 and V is TRBV6-2 or TRBV6-3, with D maybe TRBD1 (6 bases). V dropped 2 bases and J dropped 2 bases, with 15 bases sitting between them. Germline V CDR1 and CDR2: MNHEY, SVGEGT. The CDR3 has 16 residues. CDR3 DNA sequence: TGTGCCAGCAGTTACGGGCGCAGGGGCGGAAACTATGGCTACACCTTC. Translating gives CASSYGRRGGNYGYTF.

The chain uses TRBV30 and TRBJ2-3; 12 bases map to TRBD1. The CDR3 runs 15 residues. V was pared by 2 bases and J by 5 bases, with 5 bases of the junction left unmatched. The V gene's germline CDR1 is GTSNPN and CDR2 SVGIG (reference sequence). The CDR3 bases are TGTGCCTGGAGTCTGGGACAGGGGGCCCAAGATACGCAGTATTTT. Its translation is CAWSLGQGAQDTQYF.

The rearrangement joins TRBV19 to TRBJ1-4, with D uncertain. The CDR3 is 12 amino acids. Germline V lookup: CDR1 LNHDA, CDR2 SQIVND (reference sequence). Trimming took off 5 bases at V and 7 bases at J, with 8 bases between the two ends. The CDR3 loop is CASSQNTEKLFF. CDR3 nucleotide sequence: TGTGCCAGTAGTCAGAACACTGAAAAACTGTTTTTT.

The rearrangement uses TRBV5-5 and TRBJ2-7; 7 positions match TRBD2. CDR3 length: 16 residues. Germline V CDR1 and CDR2: SGHKS, YYEKEE (reference sequence). V gave up 0 bases and J gave up 2 bases; unmatched junction bases: 8. The CDR3, as DNA: TGTGCCAGCAGCTTGGGCTTAGCGGGTGTGGCCTACGAGCAGTACTTC. Translation: CASSLGLAGVAYEQYF.

The V gene is TRBV12-5, the J gene TRBJ1-1; TRBD1 agrees at 7 bases. The CDR3 spans 15 residues. V shed 7 bases and J 2 bases; nucleotides not matched to a gene: 10. Germline lookup yields CDR1 LGHNT and CDR2 FRNRAP. The CDR3 DNA reads TGTGCTAGTGTCCGTATGACAGGGAAAAACACTGAAGCTTTCTTT. The encoded protein is CASVRMTGKNTEAFF.

This sequence joins TRBV7-8 and TRBJ1-2; D is unresolved. The CDR3 consists of 16 residues. Per the germline V gene, CDR1 is SGHVS and CDR2 is FQNEAQ. Trimming removed 1 base from V and 0 bases from J, with 12 bases in between. The CDR3 DNA is TGTGCCAGCAGCTTAGGAGGGTTCGAAGCTAACTATGGCTACACCTTC. Residues: CASSLGGFEANYGYTF.

V gene TRBV4-1 combines with J gene TRBJ1-1; TRBD1 is a possible D gene (5 bases). The V end was cut by 1 base, the J end by 6 bases, with 18 bases between. The germline V gene has CDR1 MGHRA and CDR2 YSYEKL. CDR3 size: 16 residues. The CDR3 reads CASSQVKYRRGPEAFF. In nucleotides, the CDR3 is TGCGCCAGCAGCCAAGTTAAATACCGGAGGGGCCCTGAAGCTTTCTTT.

The V and J genes are TRBV30 and TRBJ2-7; D perhaps matches TRBD2 (6 bases). With 5 bases removed from V and 6 bases from J, the gap between germline ends came to 20 bases. The CDR3 spans 14 residues. Germline V gene data show CDR1 as GTSNPN and CDR2 as SVGIG (reference sequence). The CDR3 sequence: CAWARQGGPGEQYF. The DNA for the CDR3 is TGTGCCTGGGCCCGCCAGGGAGGCCCGGGCGAGCAGTACTTC.

This clone was seen only a few times. The genes are TRBV24-1 and TRBJ2-2; 8 bases map to TRBD2. Germline lookup yields CDR1 KGHDR and CDR2 SFDVKD. The CDR3 consists of 16 residues. Losses at the gene ends were 9 bases for V and 0 bases for J; bases not matched to a gene: 8. CDR3 amino acids: CATSGIGGANTGELFF. CDR3 nucleotides: TGTGCCACCTCCGGAATCGGGGGGGCGAACACCGGGGAGCTGTTTTTT.

This clone was seen more than once but under ten times. This rearrangement joins TRBV19 to TRBJ1-5; D gene uncertain. The CDR3 has 15 amino acids. The ends were cut back, 3 bases at V and 6 bases at J, with 15 bases in the middle. The germline gives CDR1 LNHDA, CDR2 SQIVND (reference sequence). Written as DNA, the CDR3 is TGTGCCAGTAGTATGGCATCGATACCTCTTCAGCCCCAGCATTTT. It yields the protein CASSMASIPLQPQHF.

The CDR3 DNA is TGTGCCAGCAGCGTAGCCGGGGGGAACACTGAAGCTTTCTTT. Its translation is CASSVAGGNTEAFF. The V gene is TRBV9, the J gene TRBJ1-1; the D gene is possibly TRBD1 (5 bases). Deletions cut 0 bases from V and 1 base from J, with 7 bases between. Germline V gene sequence: CDR1 SGDLS, CDR2 YYNGEE. The CDR3 loop spans 14 amino acids.

This chain links TRBV15 with TRBJ2-1; 15 bases fit TRBD2. CDR3 length equals 14 residues. J gave up 8 bases and V 8 bases, and 4 bases lay outside the gene matches. Per germline, CDR1 LNHNV and CDR2 YYDKDF (reference sequence). CDR3 DNA sequence: TGTGCCACCCGGACTAGCGGGAGGGGTGATGAGCAGTTCTTC. As protein: CATRTSGRGDEQFF.

The rearrangement links TRBV11-2 to TRBJ2-2, with D possibly matching TRBD1 (7 bases). Between the trimmed V and J ends, which lost 2 bases and 6 bases, there was a span of 10 bases. The CDR3 covers 14 residues. CDR1 is SGHAT and CDR2 is FQNNGV in the germline V gene. The CDR3 DNA reads as TGTGCCAGCAGCTTAAGGAGGGGGCCCGGGGAGCTGTTTTTT. Encoded protein: CASSLRRGPGELFF. Looking up the rest from reference TRBV11-2 and TRBJ2-2 gives the full variable domain: EAGVAQSPRYKIIEKRQSVAFWCNPISGHATLYWYQQILGQGPKLLIQFQNNGVVDDSQLPKDRFSAERLKGVDSTLKIQPAKLEDSAVYLCASSLRRGPGELFFGEGSRLTVL.

This chain connects TRBV19 to TRBJ2-1, with 14 bases matching TRBD2. Germline loops: CDR1 LNHDA, CDR2 SQIVND (reference sequence). J was trimmed by 8 bases and V by 6 bases; bases with no gene match: 6. This CDR3 spans 15 amino acids. The CDR3 sequence is CASRPGTSGSYEQFF. For the CDR3, the DNA is TGTGCCAGTAGACCAGGGACTAGCGGGAGTTATGAGCAGTTCTTC. Based on the CDR3 plus reference TRBV19 and TRBJ2-1, the full variable domain is DGGITQSPKYLFRKEGQNVTLSCEQNLNHDAMYWYRQDPGQGLRLIYYSQIVNDFQKGDIAEGYSVSREKKESFPLTVTSAQKNPTAFYLCASRPGTSGSYEQFFGPGTRLTVL.

The rearrangement links TRBV4-2 to TRBJ2-5, with TRBD2 matching over 14 bases. Trimming cost V 1 base and J 1 base; bases outside gene matches: 8. The CDR3 sequence is 19 residues long. Germline V CDR1 and CDR2: LGHNA, YNFKEQ. The CDR3, as DNA: TGTGCCAGCAGCCAAGCCGGGACTAGCGGGAGTAGCGGCCAAGAGACCCAGTACTTC. This codes for CASSQAGTSGSSGQETQYF.

This clone has only one observation. The chain is built from TRBV12-1 and TRBJ2-7; the tabulated D call, TRBD2, remains unverified against the DNA. TRBV12-1 is assigned pseudogene status. This CDR3 comprises 17 residues. The CDR3 sequence: CASSRSARTKSSYEQYF. The CDR3 DNA reads as TGTGCCAGCAGCAGGAGCGCGAGGACTAAGAGCTCCTACGAGCAGTACTTC.

The chain is built from TRBV9 and TRBJ2-4; possible D gene TRBD1, 6 bases. This CDR3 is 14 amino acids long. Germline V lookup: CDR1 SGDLS, CDR2 YYNGEE. Trimming cost V 4 bases and J 5 bases, with 13 bases left between them. The DNA of the CDR3 is TGTGCCAGCAGCACGGGACATTCCCAAAACATTCAGTACTTC. Amino acids: CASSTGHSQNIQYF.